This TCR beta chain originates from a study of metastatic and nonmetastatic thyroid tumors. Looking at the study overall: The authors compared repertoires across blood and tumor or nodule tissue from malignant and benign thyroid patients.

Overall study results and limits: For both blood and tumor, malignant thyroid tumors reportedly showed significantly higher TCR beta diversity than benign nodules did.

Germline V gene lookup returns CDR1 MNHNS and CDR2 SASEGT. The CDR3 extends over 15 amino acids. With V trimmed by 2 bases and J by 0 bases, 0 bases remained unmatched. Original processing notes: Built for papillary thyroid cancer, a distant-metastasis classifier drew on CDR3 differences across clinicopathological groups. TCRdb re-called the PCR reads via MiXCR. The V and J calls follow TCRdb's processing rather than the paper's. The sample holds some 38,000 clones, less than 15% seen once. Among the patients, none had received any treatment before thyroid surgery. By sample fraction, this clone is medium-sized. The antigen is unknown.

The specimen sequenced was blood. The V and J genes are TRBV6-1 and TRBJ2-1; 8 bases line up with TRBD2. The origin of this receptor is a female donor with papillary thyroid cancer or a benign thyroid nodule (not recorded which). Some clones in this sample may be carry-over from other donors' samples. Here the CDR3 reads CASSETSGSYNEQFF. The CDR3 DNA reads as TGTGCCAGCAGTGAAACTAGCGGCTCCTACAATGAGCAGTTCTTC.